Sequencing of this TCR beta chain was carried out in a study of cytomegalovirus exposure and HLA in healthy donors. General study findings and limits: Sequencing artifact likely explains a cluster of highly shared sequence variants.

Vbeta (60) and Jbeta (13) primers were used in the PCR. The assay was immunoSEQ multiplex PCR, and TCRdb's table has in-frame clones only and misses some. The table lists 110,000 to 150,000 clones, roughly 80% of them singletons, with 1.6% in the top ten. V gave up 5 bases and J gave up 5 bases; unmatched junction bases: 13. Germline V gene lookup returns CDR1 MDHEN and CDR2 SYDVKM. This CDR3 is built from 16 residues. Concerning this clone itself: The antigen remains undetermined.

The clonotype originates from a female donor in good health and CMV-seronegative. Sequenced: PBMCs. The rearrangement links TRBV28 to TRBJ2-3, with TRBD2 matching 7 bases. CDR3 protein: CASSGLGGSKVDTQYF. As DNA, the CDR3 is TGTGCCAGCAGTGGCCTGGGCGGGAGTAAGGTAGATACGCAGTATTTT.